A selection of T cell receptor beta chains follows, all from one sample in a study of CD8 T cells in ankylosing spondylitis. TCRdb ran MiXCR on the 5' RACE reads and lists one entry per CDR3 protein. The sample lists over 60,000 distinct CDR3 sequences, under 5.5% occurring once. Sequencing input: blood, either unsorted or a sorted T cell fraction (not recorded which). These receptors came from a male donor with ankylosing spondylitis or in good health (not recorded which). Each CDR3 is given with its conserved first and last residue. Fields, in order: J gene, D gene, clone size, V gene, CDR3 DNA, CDR3 protein. The D gene is left open where the match is weak. Not every row has a clone size; where given, it reads once, few, many or a size class.

J gene: TRBJ2-1
D gene: -
clone size: -
V gene: TRBV10-3
CDR3 DNA: TGTGCCATCAGTGAGTCAGTGGGGAATGAGCAGTTCTTC
CDR3 protein: CAISESVGNEQFF

J gene: TRBJ2-3
D gene: TRBD2
clone size: many
V gene: TRBV20-1
CDR3 DNA: TGCAGTGCTAGACTCGCGGGGGTCACAGATACGCAGTATTTT
CDR3 protein: CSARLAGVTDTQYF

J gene: TRBJ2-1
D gene: TRBD1
clone size: many
V gene: TRBV7-3
CDR3 DNA: TGTGCCAGCAGCGTCGACAGGGGAGTCAATGAGCAGTTCTTC
CDR3 protein: CASSVDRGVNEQFF

J gene: TRBJ2-5
D gene: -
clone size: many
V gene: TRBV6-6
CDR3 DNA: TGTGCCAGCAGGGGCACAGAGACCCAGTACTTC
CDR3 protein: CASRGTETQYF

J gene: TRBJ2-7
D gene: -
clone size: many
V gene: TRBV20-1
CDR3 DNA: TGCAGTGCTACCGGCTCCTACGAGCAGTACTTC
CDR3 protein: CSATGSYEQYF

J gene: TRBJ2-7
D gene: -
clone size: many
V gene: TRBV6-1
CDR3 DNA: TGTGCCAGCATGACCTCCTACGAGCAGTACTTC
CDR3 protein: CASMTSYEQYF

J gene: TRBJ2-3
D gene: -
clone size: many
V gene: TRBV29-1
CDR3 DNA: TGCAGCATCAAAGCCTGGGATACGCAGTATTTT
CDR3 protein: CSIKAWDTQYF

J gene: TRBJ1-5
D gene: -
clone size: many
V gene: TRBV4-3
CDR3 DNA: TGCGCCAGCAGCCAAGATTTGAGGGGCTCTCAGCCCCAGCATTTT
CDR3 protein: CASSQDLRGSQPQHF

J gene: TRBJ1-1
D gene: -
clone size: many
V gene: TRBV27
CDR3 DNA: TGTGCCAGCAGTTTATTGAGCAGCCGAGGGACTGAAGCTTTCTTT
CDR3 protein: CASSLLSSRGTEAFF

J gene: TRBJ2-1
D gene: TRBD2
clone size: many
V gene: TRBV15
CDR3 DNA: TGTGCCACCAGCAGAGATTTGGGGGGGGTCTACAATGAGCAGTTCTTC
CDR3 protein: CATSRDLGGVYNEQFF

J gene: TRBJ2-1
D gene: TRBD2
clone size: many
V gene: TRBV19
CDR3 DNA: TGTGCCAGTAGTATAGTGGCGGGGGACAATGAGCAGTTCTTC
CDR3 protein: CASSIVAGDNEQFF

J gene: TRBJ1-2
D gene: TRBD1
clone size: many
V gene: TRBV20-1
CDR3 DNA: TGCAGTGCTACCCTGGACAGGGTCGATGGCTACACCTTC
CDR3 protein: CSATLDRVDGYTF

J gene: TRBJ2-5
D gene: -
clone size: many
V gene: TRBV28
CDR3 DNA: TGTGCCACCCAGACCCAGTACTTC
CDR3 protein: CATQTQYF

J gene: TRBJ2-7
D gene: -
clone size: many
V gene: TRBV20-1
CDR3 DNA: TGCAGTGCCCCTTACCCGGTCAGCTACGAGCAGTACTTC
CDR3 protein: CSAPYPVSYEQYF

J gene: TRBJ2-1
D gene: -
clone size: many
V gene: TRBV29-1
CDR3 DNA: TGCAGCGTTGAACGCGTGATTGGCAATGAGCAGTTCTTC
CDR3 protein: CSVERVIGNEQFF

J gene: TRBJ2-1
D gene: -
clone size: many
V gene: TRBV29-1
CDR3 DNA: TGCAGCGTTGTAGACCCTAAGGGTCCCAATGAGCAGTTCTTC
CDR3 protein: CSVVDPKGPNEQFF

J gene: TRBJ2-7
D gene: -
clone size: many
V gene: TRBV11-2
CDR3 DNA: TGTGCCAGCAGCCCCTGGGACTACGAGCAGTACTTC
CDR3 protein: CASSPWDYEQYF